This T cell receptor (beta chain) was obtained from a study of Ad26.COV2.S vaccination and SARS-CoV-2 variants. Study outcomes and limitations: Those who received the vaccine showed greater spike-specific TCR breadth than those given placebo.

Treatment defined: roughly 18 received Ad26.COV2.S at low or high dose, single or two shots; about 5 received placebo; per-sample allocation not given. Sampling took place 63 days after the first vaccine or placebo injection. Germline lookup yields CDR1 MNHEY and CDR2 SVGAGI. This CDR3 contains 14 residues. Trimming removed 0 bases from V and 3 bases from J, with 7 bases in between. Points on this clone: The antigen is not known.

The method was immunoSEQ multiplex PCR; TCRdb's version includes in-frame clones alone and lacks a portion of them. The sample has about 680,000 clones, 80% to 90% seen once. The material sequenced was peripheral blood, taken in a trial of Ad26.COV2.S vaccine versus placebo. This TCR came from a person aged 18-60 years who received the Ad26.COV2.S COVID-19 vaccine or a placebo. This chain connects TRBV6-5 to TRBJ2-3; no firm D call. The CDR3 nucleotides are TGTGCCAGCAGTTACTCGAAACCTACAGATACGCAGTATTTT. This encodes CASSYSKPTDTQYF.